This T cell receptor beta chain was found in a study of response to subunit inactivated influenza vaccine. TCRdb passed the RT-PCR reads through MiXCR, listing each CDR3 protein once. The sample records fewer than 400,000 distinct CDR3 sequences, 21% being singletons. The V end was cut by 2 bases, the J end by 3 bases, with 12 bases between. The CDR3 runs 14 residues. In germline, CDR1 is SGHRS, CDR2 YFSETQ. Broader study findings: With each seasonal influenza vaccination, the authors suggested, few new T cells are recruited.

About this clonotype itself: What it binds is unknown.

The V and J genes are TRBV5-1 and TRBJ2-7, with a weak D call TRBD1 (6 bases). The source was PBMCs from blood, collected less than 22 months after vaccination. The source is a man aged 45 to 70 who received an inactivated influenza vaccine. The CDR3 nucleotides read TGCGCCAGCAGCTTCGGCAGGGGCTACTACGAGCAGTACTTC. Its protein is CASSFGRGYYEQYF.